One sample yielded the 3 T cell receptor beta chains listed below, sequenced in a study of T-cell reconstitution after alpha-beta-depleted transplantation in children. Broader study findings: T cells produced anew were the main source of T-cell counts and diversity one year after transplant.

No antigen is known for these receptors. The TCRbeta library was prepared with unique molecular identifiers. A single record per CDR3 protein comes from TCRdb applying MiXCR to the PCR reads. The sample holds about 300,000 distinct CDR3 sequences, roughly 7.8% seen once. Sequencing used peripheral blood, obtained 360 days after TCRalphabeta/CD19-depleted stem cell transplant. Receptors originate from a female patient aged 2-9 years who had a stem cell transplant for Fanconi anemia, so the T cells may come from the graft donor.

In this sample, this clonotype turned up many times. This chain connects TRBV20-1 to TRBJ1-5, with unresolved D. This CDR3 has 16 residues. Trimming shortened V by 2 bases and J by 4 bases, and 18 bases separated the two germline ends. Germline assignment: CDR1 DFQATT and CDR2 SNEGSKA (reference sequence). CDR3 bases: TGCAGTGCTAGAATCTCGTCGGCAGCCGTTAATCAGCCCCAGCATTTT. Its protein is CSARISSAAVNQPQHF.

The sample holds a few counts of this clonotype. The rearrangement uses TRBV15 and TRBJ2-2; no firm D call. This CDR3 is built from 15 residues. The V end lost 1 base, the J end lost 8 bases, and 14 bases lay between the germline ends. Germline-derived CDR1 and CDR2 are LNHNV and YYDKDF (reference sequence). The CDR3 is CATSRVFSGMGELFF. CDR3 DNA sequence: TGTGCCACCAGCAGAGTTTTCTCGGGTATGGGGGAGCTGTTTTTT.

This clonotype was observed a handful of times. V gene TRBV30 combines with J gene TRBJ2-1, with D perhaps being TRBD1 or TRBD2 (5 bases each). The CDR3 extends over 12 amino acids. V was cut by 2 bases and J by 15 bases, with 17 bases left in between. The germline gives CDR1 GTSNPN, CDR2 SVGIG (reference sequence). In DNA, the CDR3 is TGTGCCTGGAGTCCCGGGACCAAGTCGCGGTTCTTC. Protein: CAWSPGTKSRFF.